The rows below give T cell receptor beta chains drawn from one sample of a study of T cell responses to AZD1222 COVID-19 vaccine. TCRdb's copy holds only in-frame clones and misses some; the assay was immunoSEQ multiplex PCR. The data show roughly 150,000 clones, about 91% seen once. Sequences were derived from peripheral blood, sampled on day 0 of AZD1222 vaccination. The receptors originated from an adult in good health. CDR3s include the opening cysteine and the closing phenylalanine or tryptophan. The D gene is left open where the match is weak. The size entry is marked missing in some rows and otherwise reads once, few, many or a size class.

v_gene: TRBV4-3; d_gene: NA; j_gene: TRBJ1-6; abundance: NA; CDR3nt: TGCGCCAGCAGCCAAGATTGGAGGGATTCACCCCTCCACTTT; CDR3aa: CASSQDWRDSPLHF
v_gene: TRBV27; d_gene: NA; j_gene: TRBJ2-7; abundance: NA; CDR3nt: TGTGCCAGCAGCCACCCAGGTGCCTACGAGCAGTACTTC; CDR3aa: CASSHPGAYEQYF
v_gene: TRBV7-9; d_gene: NA; j_gene: TRBJ2-1; abundance: NA; CDR3nt: TGTGCCAGCAGCTTAGACGGAGGATACAATGAGCAGTTCTTC; CDR3aa: CASSLDGGYNEQFF
v_gene: TRBV4-3; d_gene: TRBD1; j_gene: TRBJ2-5; abundance: NA; CDR3nt: TGCGCCAGCAGCCAAGGAGACAGGGACCAAGAGACCCAGTACTTC; CDR3aa: CASSQGDRDQETQYF
v_gene: TRBV7-6; d_gene: TRBD2; j_gene: TRBJ2-7; abundance: NA; CDR3nt: TGTGCCAGCAGCCCCTTTAATAGCGGGAGCTCCTACGAGCAGTACTTC; CDR3aa: CASSPFNSGSSYEQYF
v_gene: TRBV19; d_gene: TRBD1; j_gene: TRBJ1-2; abundance: NA; CDR3nt: TGTGCCAGTAGGAGTCCTCGACAGGGAACAACCTATGGCTACACCTTC; CDR3aa: CASRSPRQGTTYGYTF
v_gene: TRBV4-2; d_gene: NA; j_gene: TRBJ2-7; abundance: NA; CDR3nt: TGTGCCAGCAGCCAAGATCACGACGAGGTGAACGAGCAGTACTTC; CDR3aa: CASSQDHDEVNEQYF
v_gene: TRBV10-3; d_gene: TRBD1; j_gene: TRBJ1-1; abundance: NA; CDR3nt: TGTGCCCTCCGGGACAGGGAACAGACTGAAGCTTTCTTT; CDR3aa: CALRDREQTEAFF
v_gene: TRBV9; d_gene: NA; j_gene: TRBJ1-1; abundance: NA; CDR3nt: TGTGCCAGCAGCGTGAGGAGCGCGAACACTGAAGCTTTCTTT; CDR3aa: CASSVRSANTEAFF
v_gene: TRBV29-1; d_gene: NA; j_gene: TRBJ1-5; abundance: NA; CDR3nt: TGCAGCGTAGTTACAGATAGCAATCAGCCCCAGCATTTT; CDR3aa: CSVVTDSNQPQHF
v_gene: TRBV5-8; d_gene: NA; j_gene: TRBJ1-2; abundance: NA; CDR3nt: TGTGCCAGCAGCCGGGTCCCTAACTATGGCTACACCTTC; CDR3aa: CASSRVPNYGYTF
v_gene: TRBV19; d_gene: NA; j_gene: TRBJ1-1; abundance: NA; CDR3nt: TGTGCCAGTAGTATGGGGGCGGGAGGGACTGAAGCTTTCTTT; CDR3aa: CASSMGAGGTEAFF
v_gene: TRBV3-1/TRBV3-2; d_gene: TRBD1; j_gene: TRBJ2-5; abundance: NA; CDR3nt: TGTGCCAGCAGCCAAGACTTCGGGACAGGCCAAGAGACCCAGTACTTC; CDR3aa: CASSQDFGTGQETQYF
v_gene: TRBV11-3; d_gene: NA; j_gene: TRBJ1-1; abundance: NA; CDR3nt: TGTGCCAGCAGCGTCGTGATGAACACTGAAGCTTTCTTT; CDR3aa: CASSVVMNTEAFF
v_gene: TRBV29-1; d_gene: NA; j_gene: TRBJ2-1; abundance: once; CDR3nt: TGCAGCGCATGGGACAATGAGCAGTTCTTC; CDR3aa: CSAWDNEQFF